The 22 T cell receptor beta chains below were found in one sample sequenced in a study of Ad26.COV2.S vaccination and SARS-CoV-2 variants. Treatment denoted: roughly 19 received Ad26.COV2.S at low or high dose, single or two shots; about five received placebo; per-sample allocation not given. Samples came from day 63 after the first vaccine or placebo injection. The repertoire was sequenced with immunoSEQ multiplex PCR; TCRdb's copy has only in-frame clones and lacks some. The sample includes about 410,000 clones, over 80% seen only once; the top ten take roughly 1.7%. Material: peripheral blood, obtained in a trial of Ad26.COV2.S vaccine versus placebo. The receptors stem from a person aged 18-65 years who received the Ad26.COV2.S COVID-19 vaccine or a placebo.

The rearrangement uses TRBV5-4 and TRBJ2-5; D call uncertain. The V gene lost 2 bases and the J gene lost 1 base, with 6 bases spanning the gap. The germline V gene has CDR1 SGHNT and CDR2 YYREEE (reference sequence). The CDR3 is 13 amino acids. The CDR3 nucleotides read TGTGCCAGCAGCTTCCCTTCCCAAGAGACCCAGTACTTC. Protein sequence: CASSFPSQETQYF.

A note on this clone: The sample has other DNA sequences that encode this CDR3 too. CDR3 bases: TGTGCCAGCTCACCCTCGGGCACCCAGTACTTC. Encoded protein: CASSPSGTQYF. J is TRBJ2-5 and V is TRBV18; D uncertain. The CDR3 loop spans 11 amino acids. V was cut by 3 bases and J by 8 bases, with 7 bases left in between. The germline V gene encodes CDR1 KGHSH and CDR2 LQKENI.

DNA of the CDR3: TGTGCCAGTAGTATCGGGGGACCATTATATAATTCACCCCTCCACTTT. Protein sequence: CASSIGGPLYNSPLHF. The chain uses TRBV19 and TRBJ1-6; TRBD1 might be the D (5 bases). This CDR3 has 16 amino acids. The V end lost 3 bases, the J end lost 4 bases, and 13 bases lay between the germline ends. Germline-derived CDR1 and CDR2 are LNHDA and SQIVND (reference sequence). The full variable domain, in which reference TRBV19 and TRBJ1-6 provide the parts outside the CDR3, is DGGITQSPKYLFRKEGQNVTLSCEQNLNHDAMYWYRQDPGQGLRLIYYSQIVNDFQKGDIAEGYSVSREKKESFPLTVTSAQKNPTAFYLCASSIGGPLYNSPLHFGNGTRLTVT.

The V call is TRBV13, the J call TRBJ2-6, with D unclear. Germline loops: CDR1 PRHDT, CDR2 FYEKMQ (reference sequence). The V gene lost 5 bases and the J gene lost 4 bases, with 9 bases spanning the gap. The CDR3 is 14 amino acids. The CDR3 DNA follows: TGTGCCAGCAGCCTCGAAAGCGGGGCCAACGTCCTGACTTTC. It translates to CASSLESGANVLTF. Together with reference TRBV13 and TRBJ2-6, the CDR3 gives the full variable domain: AAGVIQSPRHLIKEKRETATLKCYPIPRHDTVYWYQQGPGQDPQFLISFYEKMQSDKGSIPDRFSAQQFSDYHSELNMSSLELGDSALYFCASSLESGANVLTFGAGSRLTVL.

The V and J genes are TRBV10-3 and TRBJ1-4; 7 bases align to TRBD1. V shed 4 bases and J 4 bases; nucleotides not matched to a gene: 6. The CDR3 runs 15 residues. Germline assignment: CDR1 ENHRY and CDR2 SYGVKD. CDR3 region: CAISGTGTVNEKLFF. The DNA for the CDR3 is TGTGCCATCAGTGGGACCGGGACAGTTAATGAAAAACTGTTTTTT.

The CDR3 coding sequence is TGTGCCAGCAGTTTCCGACAGGGCTCTGGAAACACCATATATTTT. Translated, it gives CASSFRQGSGNTIYF. The rearrangement uses TRBV28 and TRBJ1-3; 7 nucleotides line up with TRBD1. This CDR3 has 15 residues. CDR1 and CDR2 (germline): MDHEN, SYDVKM. The junction had 2 bases not matched to a gene; V was cut back by 3 bases and J by 0 bases.

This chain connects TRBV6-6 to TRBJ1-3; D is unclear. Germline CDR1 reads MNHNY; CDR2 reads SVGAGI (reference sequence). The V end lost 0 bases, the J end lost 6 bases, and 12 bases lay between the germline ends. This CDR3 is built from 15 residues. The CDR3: CASSYSISPANTIYF. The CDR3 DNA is TGTGCCAGCAGTTACTCGATTTCTCCAGCAAACACCATATATTTT.

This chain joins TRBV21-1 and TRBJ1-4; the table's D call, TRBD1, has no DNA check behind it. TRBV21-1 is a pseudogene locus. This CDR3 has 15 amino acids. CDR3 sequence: CASSKVGTFGEKLFF. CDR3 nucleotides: TGTGCCAGCAGCAAAGTGGGGACATTTGGAGAAAAACTGTTTTTT.

This chain's CDR3 is CASSRTTEAFF. CDR3 nucleotide sequence: TGTGCCAGCAGCAGGACAACTGAAGCTTTCTTT. The V gene is TRBV7-9, the J gene TRBJ1-1; D perhaps matches TRBD1 (5 bases). The germline V and J ends were trimmed by 5 bases and 5 bases, with 6 bases remaining between them. The CDR3 totals 11 residues. The germline V gene has CDR1 SEHNR and CDR2 FQNEAQ (reference sequence).

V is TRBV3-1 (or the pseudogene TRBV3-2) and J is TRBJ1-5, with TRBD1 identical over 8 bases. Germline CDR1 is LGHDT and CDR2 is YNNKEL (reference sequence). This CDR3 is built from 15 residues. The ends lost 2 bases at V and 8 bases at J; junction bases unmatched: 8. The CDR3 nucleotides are TGTGCCAGCAGCCAACGGACAGGGAGATGGGAGCCCCAGCATTTT. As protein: CASSQRTGRWEPQHF.

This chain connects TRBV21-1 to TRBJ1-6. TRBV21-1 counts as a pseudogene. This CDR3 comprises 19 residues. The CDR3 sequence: CASSKGRGFRASYNSPLHF. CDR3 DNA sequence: TGTGCCAGCAGCAAAGGGAGGGGTTTCAGGGCCTCCTATAATTCACCCCTCCACTTT.

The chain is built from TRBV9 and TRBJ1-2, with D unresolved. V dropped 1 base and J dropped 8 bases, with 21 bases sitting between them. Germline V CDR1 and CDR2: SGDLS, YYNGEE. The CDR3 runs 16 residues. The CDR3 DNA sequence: TGTGCCAGCAGCGTAAATGAAAAGGGAGATTCTAGGGGCTACACCTTC. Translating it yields CASSVNEKGDSRGYTF.

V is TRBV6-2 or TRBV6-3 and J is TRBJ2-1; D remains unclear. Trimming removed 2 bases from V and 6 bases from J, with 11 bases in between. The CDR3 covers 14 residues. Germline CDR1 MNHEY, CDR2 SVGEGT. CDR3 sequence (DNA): TGTGCCAGCAGTTACGCGATGGGCCGCAATGAGCAGTTCTTC. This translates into CASSYAMGRNEQFF.

The CDR3 coding sequence is TGCGCCAGCAGCCAAGCTGGCAGGGGGCGACATGAGCAGTTCTTC. Protein product: CASSQAGRGRHEQFF. The chain joins TRBV4-3 to TRBJ2-1; 8 bases align to TRBD1. V trimming: 1 base; J trimming: 8 bases; junction bases outside the gene matches: 7. The CDR3 has 15 residues. Germline CDR1 and CDR2: LGHNA and YSLEER.

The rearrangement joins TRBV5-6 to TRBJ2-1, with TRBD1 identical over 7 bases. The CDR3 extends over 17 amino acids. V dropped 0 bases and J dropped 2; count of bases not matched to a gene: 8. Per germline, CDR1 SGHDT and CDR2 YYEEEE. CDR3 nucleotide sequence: TGTGCCAGCAGCTTGGATCGCTACAGGGGAGCCTACAATGAGCAGTTCTTC. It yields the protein CASSLDRYRGAYNEQFF. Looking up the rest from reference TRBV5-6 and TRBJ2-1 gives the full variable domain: DAGVTQSPTHLIKTRGQQVTLRCSPKSGHDTVSWYQQALGQGPQFIFQYYEEEERQRGNFPDRFSGHQFPNYSSELNVNALLLGDSALYLCASSLDRYRGAYNEQFFGPGTRLTVL.

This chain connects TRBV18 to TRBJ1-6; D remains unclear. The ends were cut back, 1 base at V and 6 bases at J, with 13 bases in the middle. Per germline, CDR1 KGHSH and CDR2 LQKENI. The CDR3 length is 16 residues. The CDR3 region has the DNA TGTGCCAGCTCACCACGAGCGGAAAGGAGTAATTCACCCCTCCACTTT. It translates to CASSPRAERSNSPLHF.

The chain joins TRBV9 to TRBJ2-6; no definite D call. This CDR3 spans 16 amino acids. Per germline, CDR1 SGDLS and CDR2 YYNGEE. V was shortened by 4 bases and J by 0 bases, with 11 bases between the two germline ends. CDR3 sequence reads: CASSPRTNSGANVLTF. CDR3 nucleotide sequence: TGTGCCAGCAGCCCCCGGACCAACTCTGGGGCCAACGTCCTGACTTTC.

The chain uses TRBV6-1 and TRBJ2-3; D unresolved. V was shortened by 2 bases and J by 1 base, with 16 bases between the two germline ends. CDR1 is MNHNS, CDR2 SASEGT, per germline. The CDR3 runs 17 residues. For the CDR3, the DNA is TGTGCCAGCAGTGAACTCCGGACCCTTAGGGGCACAGATACGCAGTATTTT. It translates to CASSELRTLRGTDTQYF.

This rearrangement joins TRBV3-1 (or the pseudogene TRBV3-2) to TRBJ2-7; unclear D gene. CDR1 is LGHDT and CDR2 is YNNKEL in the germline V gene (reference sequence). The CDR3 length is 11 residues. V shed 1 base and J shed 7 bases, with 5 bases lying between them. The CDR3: CASSQGGEQYF. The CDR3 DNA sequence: TGTGCCAGCAGCCAAGGAGGAGAGCAGTACTTC.

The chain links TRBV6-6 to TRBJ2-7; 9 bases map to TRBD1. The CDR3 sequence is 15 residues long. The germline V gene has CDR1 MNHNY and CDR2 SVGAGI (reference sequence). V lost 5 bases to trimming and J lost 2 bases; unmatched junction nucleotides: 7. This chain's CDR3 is CASSPRQGGTYEQYF. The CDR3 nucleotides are TGTGCCAGCAGTCCTAGACAGGGGGGCACCTACGAGCAGTACTTC.

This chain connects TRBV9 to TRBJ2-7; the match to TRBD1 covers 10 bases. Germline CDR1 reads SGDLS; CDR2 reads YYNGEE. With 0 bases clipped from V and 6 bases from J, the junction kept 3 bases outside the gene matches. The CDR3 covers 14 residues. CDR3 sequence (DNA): TGTGCCAGCAGCGTAGGGACAGGGGGTTTCGAGCAGTACTTC. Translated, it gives CASSVGTGGFEQYF.

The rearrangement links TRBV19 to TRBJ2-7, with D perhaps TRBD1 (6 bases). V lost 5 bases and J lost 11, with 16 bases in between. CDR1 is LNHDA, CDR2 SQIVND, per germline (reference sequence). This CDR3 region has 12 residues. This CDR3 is CASSARQEVKYF. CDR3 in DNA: TGTGCCAGTAGTGCACGACAGGAAGTTAAGTACTTC. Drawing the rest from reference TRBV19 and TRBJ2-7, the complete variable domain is DGGITQSPKYLFRKEGQNVTLSCEQNLNHDAMYWYRQDPGQGLRLIYYSQIVNDFQKGDIAEGYSVSREKKESFPLTVTSAQKNPTAFYLCASSARQEVKYFGPGTRLTVT.